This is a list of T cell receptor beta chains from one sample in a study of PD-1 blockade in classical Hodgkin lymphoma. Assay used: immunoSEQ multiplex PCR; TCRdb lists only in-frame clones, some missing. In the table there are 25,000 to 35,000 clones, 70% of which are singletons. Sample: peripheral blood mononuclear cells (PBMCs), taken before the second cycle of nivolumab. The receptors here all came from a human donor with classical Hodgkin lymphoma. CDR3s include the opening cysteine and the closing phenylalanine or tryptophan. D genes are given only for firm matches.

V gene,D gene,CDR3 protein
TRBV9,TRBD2,CASSPVAGGINEQFF
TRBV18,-,CASSSYSGRMDTGELFF
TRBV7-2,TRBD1,CASSLAGQPNSPLHF
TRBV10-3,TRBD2,CAISDRGSRLNTGELFF
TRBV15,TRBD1,CATVGQPNTEAFF
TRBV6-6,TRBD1,CASSIGGQVSNYGYTF
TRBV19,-,CASSILQGGTDTQYF
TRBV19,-,CVTGGAGANVLTF
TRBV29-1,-,CSVGSRGTYNEQFF
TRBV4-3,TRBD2,CASSQPTGLAGEDTQYF
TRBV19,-,CASRADTYEKLFF
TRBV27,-,CASSLWRGTGMDEQYF
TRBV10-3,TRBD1,CAIQGQGSYNEQFF
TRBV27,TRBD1,CASSNTGDSNQPQHF
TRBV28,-,CASSLGRQGKNIQYF
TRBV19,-,CASSLSIGGQPQHF
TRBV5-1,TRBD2,CASSFDSGGGWQTQYF
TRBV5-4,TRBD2,CASSRTGGGNIQYF
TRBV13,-,CASSLAVLGGYTF
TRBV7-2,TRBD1,CASSLQGDPYGYTF
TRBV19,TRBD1,CASSLGTGNYGYTF
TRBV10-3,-,CAISNGRLSEQFF